Below, 8 T cell receptor beta chains from the same sample are listed, as sequenced in a study of OX40 agonist ivuxolimab in advanced cancers. Clones were read by immunoSEQ multiplex PCR, and TCRdb kept only the in-frame ones, dropping some. The table records roughly 17,000 clones, around two thirds of them present only once. The specimen was CD4+ or CD8+ T cells sorted from blood, collected in a trial of the OX40 agonist ivuxolimab. All receptors come from an adult with an advanced solid tumor such as melanoma, head and neck, liver or kidney cancer.

This clone came up once. The V gene is TRBV7-9, the J gene TRBJ2-7, with D perhaps matching TRBD1 (6 bases). Germline V gene data show CDR1 as SEHNR and CDR2 as FQNEAQ (reference sequence). The CDR3 covers 15 residues. Deletions cut 5 bases from V and 2 bases from J, with 16 bases between. CDR3 loop: CASSPPDRVTYEQYF. The DNA of the CDR3 is TGTGCCAGCAGCCCACCGGACAGAGTCACCTACGAGCAGTACTTC.

J is TRBJ2-7 and V is TRBV5-1, with 9 positions matching TRBD1. The CDR3 extends over 15 amino acids. The V gene's germline CDR1 is SGHRS and CDR2 YFSETQ. V lost 2 bases, J lost 5 bases, and 8 bases stayed unmatched. CDR3 DNA: TGCGCCAGCAGCTTTACAGGGGGCGAAGTAGACGAGCAGTACTTC. It encodes CASSFTGGEVDEQYF.

The chain uses TRBV4-3 and TRBJ2-7; D is undetermined. The V gene lost 1 base and the J gene lost 2 bases, with 9 bases spanning the gap. This CDR3 has 14 residues. CDR1 and CDR2 (germline): LGHNA, YSLEER. The CDR3, as DNA: TGCGCCAGCAGCCAAGCGGTAGAAACCTACGAGCAGTACTTC. The encoded protein is CASSQAVETYEQYF.

V is TRBV10-3 and J is TRBJ2-3; 16 bases are shared with TRBD2. With 2 bases clipped from V and 2 bases from J, the junction kept 7 bases outside the gene matches. The germline V gene encodes CDR1 ENHRY and CDR2 SYGVKD. The length of the CDR3 is 19 residues. In DNA, the CDR3 is TGTGCCATCAGTGAGCAGGGGACTAGCGGGAGGGCATTCACAGATACGCAGTATTTT. This sequence encodes CAISEQGTSGRAFTDTQYF.

The V and J genes are TRBV5-4 and TRBJ2-2, with D perhaps matching TRBD1 (5 bases). Germline assignment: CDR1 SGHNT and CDR2 YYREEE (reference sequence). V gave up 3 bases and J gave up 4 bases, with 7 bases separating them. CDR3 length: 13 residues. The CDR3 sequence is CASSWGGTGELFF. In DNA form, the CDR3 reads TGTGCCAGCAGCTGGGGCGGCACCGGGGAGCTGTTTTTT.

This clone has only a few counts. This chain links TRBV15 with TRBJ1-5; no definite D call. The CDR3 contains 15 residues. CDR1 is LNHNV, CDR2 YYDKDF, per germline (reference sequence). Trimming shortened V by 0 bases and J by 0 bases, and 6 bases separated the two germline ends. The CDR3 DNA reads as TGTGCCACCAGCAGAGAAGGGAATAGCAATCAGCCCCAGCATTTT. As protein: CATSREGNSNQPQHF.

This clone occurred a few times. The chain couples TRBV28 to TRBJ2-7; TRBD1 aligns across 8 bases. V was clipped by 6 bases and J by 2 bases; unmatched bases: 12. The CDR3 runs 16 residues. Germline V gene lookup returns CDR1 MDHEN and CDR2 SYDVKM. The CDR3 DNA follows: TGTGCCAGCAGCGGAGGGGCGACAGGGGCCGCCTACGAGCAGTACTTC. Its translation: CASSGGATGAAYEQYF.

The J gene is TRBJ2-1, the V gene TRBV10-2, with 9 bases aligning to TRBD2. Germline CDR1 reads WSHSY; CDR2 reads SAAADI. The CDR3 runs to 15 residues. Germline trimming cut 8 bases from V and 4 bases from J; bases unmatched to any gene: 9. CDR3 DNA: TGCGCCAGCGGGGTAGCGGGAGAGGGTTACAATGAGCAGTTCTTC. It is translated as CASGVAGEGYNEQFF.